This T cell receptor (beta chain) was observed in a study of regulatory T cells. Findings and limits, study-wide: In patients, unique TRB V-J pairs were restricted and V/J usage skewed, especially in Tregs. Shannon entropy was nonsignificantly lower in patient CD8+ T cells than control CD8+ cells.

Concerning this clone: Its antigen is still unknown.

Germline V CDR1 and CDR2: SEHNR, FQNEAQ (reference sequence). The CDR3 is 14 amino acids. V was clipped by 3 bases and J by 7 bases; unmatched bases: 5. All CD3G-deficient patients showed autoimmunity, more severe in two. Patients, 2 to 39 years old, had expanded memory T-cell proportions. Amplification used 52 TRBV primers and 13 TRBJ primers. Clones were sequenced by immunoSEQ multiplex PCR, and TCRdb holds only the in-frame ones, with some missing. The sample carries around 6,300 clones, approximately 84% recorded once. The chain has TRBV7-9 and TRBJ2-1; 8 bases align to TRBD2. The receptor was isolated from a child aged 10 to 17 with CD3G deficiency. Specimen: CD8+ T cells sorted from blood. The CDR3 sequence is CASSLGGRLNEQFF. The CDR3, as DNA: TGTGCCAGCAGCTTGGGCGGGAGGCTGAATGAGCAGTTCTTC.